This T cell receptor beta chain originates from a study of blood T cell repertoires in COVID-19. TCRdb's table, derived via immunoSEQ multiplex PCR, lists solely in-frame clones and lacks some. This table holds just over 250,000 clones, about 85% found once. V trimming: 4 bases; J trimming: 8 bases; junction bases outside the gene matches: 9. Looked up from germline, CDR1 is GTSNPN and CDR2 is SVGIG (reference sequence). The CDR3 extends over 13 amino acids. This receptor was identified in a man aged 60-69 years who had recovered from COVID-19. The J gene is TRBJ1-1, the V gene TRBV30, with TRBD1 matching 8 bases. The sequenced sample consisted of peripheral blood. As DNA, the CDR3 is TGTGCCTGGATGCGGGACAGGATTACAGAAGCTTTCTTT. This sequence encodes CAWMRDRITEAFF.